The source of this T cell receptor (beta chain) is a study of shared clonotypes between healthy human individuals. The genomic DNA of each subset was split evenly across several immunoSEQ plates. Libraries were prepared by immunoSEQ multiplex PCR; TCRdb keeps only in-frame clonotypes and omits some of them. The sample includes 530,000 or so clones, 60% to 80% seen only once; the top ten take around an eighth. This clone is labeled as medium-sized. The CDR3 runs 14 residues. The germline gives CDR1 SGHNT, CDR2 YYREEE (reference sequence). Trimming shortened V by 0 bases and J by 6 bases, and 13 bases separated the two germline ends.

Sequenced sample: PBMCs. This sequence was found in a middle-aged woman in good health. Some clones in this sample may be carry-over from other donors' samples. This chain uses TRBV5-4 with TRBJ2-7; D is uncertain. CDR3 in amino acids: CASSLGQWKGEQYF. In DNA form, the CDR3 reads TGTGCCAGCAGCTTGGGGCAATGGAAGGGCGAGCAGTACTTC.